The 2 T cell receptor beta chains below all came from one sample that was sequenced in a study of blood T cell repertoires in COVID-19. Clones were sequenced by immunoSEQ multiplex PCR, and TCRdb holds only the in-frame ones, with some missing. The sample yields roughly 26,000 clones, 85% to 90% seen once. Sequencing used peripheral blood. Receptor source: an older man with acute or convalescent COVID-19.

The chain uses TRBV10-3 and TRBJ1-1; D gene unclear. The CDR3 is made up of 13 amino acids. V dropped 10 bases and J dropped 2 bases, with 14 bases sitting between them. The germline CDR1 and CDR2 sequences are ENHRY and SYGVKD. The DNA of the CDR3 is TGTGCCACCGCGCTAAACCCTAACACTGAAGCTTTCTTT. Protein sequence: CATALNPNTEAFF.

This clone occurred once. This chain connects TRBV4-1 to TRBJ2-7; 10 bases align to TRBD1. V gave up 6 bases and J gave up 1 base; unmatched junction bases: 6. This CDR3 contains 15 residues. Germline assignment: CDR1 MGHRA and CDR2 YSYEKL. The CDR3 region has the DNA TGCGCCAGCAGTTCACCGGGACAGGGGTCCTACGAGCAGTACTTC. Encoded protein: CASSSPGQGSYEQYF.